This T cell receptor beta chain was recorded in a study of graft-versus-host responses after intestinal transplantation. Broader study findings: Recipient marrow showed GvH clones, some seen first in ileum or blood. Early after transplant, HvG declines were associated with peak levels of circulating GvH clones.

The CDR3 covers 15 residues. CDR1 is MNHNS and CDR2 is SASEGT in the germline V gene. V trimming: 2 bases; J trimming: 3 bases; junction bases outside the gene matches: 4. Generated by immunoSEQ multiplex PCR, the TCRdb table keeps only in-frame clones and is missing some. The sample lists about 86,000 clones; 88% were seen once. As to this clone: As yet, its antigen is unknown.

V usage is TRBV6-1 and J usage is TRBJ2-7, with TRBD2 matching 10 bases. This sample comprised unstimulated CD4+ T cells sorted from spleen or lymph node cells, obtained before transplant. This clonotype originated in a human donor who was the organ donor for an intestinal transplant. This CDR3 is CASSERLAGVYEQYF. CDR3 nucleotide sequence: TGTGCCAGCAGTGAAAGGCTAGCGGGAGTCTACGAGCAGTACTTC.